The T cell receptor (beta chain) under discussion was sequenced for a study of T cell responses to AZD1222 COVID-19 vaccine (dated by TCRdb to 2020 to 2023). Notes on the research overall: AZD1222 recipients given second doses at about 4 weeks or at about 12 weeks were pooled, since spike-specific TCR depth and breadth were not found to differ between the two schedules. Trial participants were enrolled into age subgroups of 18-55, 56-69 and 70-plus years, which contained about 150, 28 and 57 TCR-sequenced participants, respectively. A total of 230 or so trial participants underwent TCR sequencing, of whom 200 to 220 received two doses of AZD1222 and about 25 received two doses of the MenACWY control vaccine. The study at large found these results: In the small 56-69-year group, the increase in depth fell short of significance, most likely because of low power. Because no day 14 peak-response samples were available, repertoires were characterized only after the peak T cell response. Vaccine-associated CD4 TCRs spanned the whole spike protein, with dominant responses in regions 160-218 and 743-854. After two AZD1222 doses, both the breadth and the depth of spike-specific TCRs were significantly higher than at day 0 and than in MenACWY recipients. Epitopes outside the regions mutated in the B.1.351 and B.1.1.7 variants were reportedly recognized by nearly half of the unique spike-specific TCRs. Conclusions about previously exposed vaccinees are limited, since just five to seven AZD1222 recipients were seropositive for SARS-CoV-2 at baseline. Participants were mostly white British, with more females than males. The authors suggested clonal diversity may have been underestimated.

The CDR3 regions of human TCRbeta chains were analyzed by immunosequencing. For the original study's pipeline: Repertoire TCRs were checked for matches against a reference library of SARS-CoV-2-specific TCRs that had been generated using the MIRA antigen-specificity platform. Breadth was defined as the fraction of unique TCRs that were SARS-CoV-2-associated. Depth was defined as the fraction of total T cells that were SARS-CoV-2-associated. Each spike-specific TCR was assigned to its reactive spike region and to a CD4 or CD8 class using the MIRA data. Log10-transformed breadth and depth values were compared by one-way ANOVA with Sidak's multiple comparisons tests. The clones in this table, taken by TCRdb from immuneACCESS, are in-frame only. Not every clone is retained; where verified, under half of the shortfall comes from an unresolved V gene, and the cause of the rest is unknown. V and J calls and clone size are given by that table; D and trimming were obtained from the DNA. The sample data list under 150,000 clones, and 80% to 95% of these were observed just once. The biggest ten clones account for more than 4.5% of the sample.

About this clone: Its antigen has not been determined. No clone much larger than this one lies a single base away; base qualities are absent.

The time point label on this specimen signifies: baseline before first vaccination. The vaccinee samples were drawn from two UK trials, COV001 and COV002, one of which was a single-blind randomized controlled phase 2/3 trial testing AZD1222 (ChAdOx1 nCoV-19) in healthy adults. For TCRbeta chain sequencing, PBMC samples from trial participants were taken at day 0 and at day 28 after the second dose. Per the germline V gene, SGDLS is the CDR1 and YYNGEE is the CDR2. V is cut by 3 bases and J by 4 bases, and the space between the germline ends is 13 bases. Including cysteine and phenylalanine, the CDR3 has 15 amino acids. Only the CDR3 region is kept as DNA, spanning 45 bases read in frame from base 1.

This clonotype was obtained from an adult in good health. The sample in question was peripheral blood, obtained on day 0 of AZD1222 vaccination. The V gene is TRBV9 and the J gene is TRBJ2-2; the D gene could be either TRBD1 or TRBD2, each agreeing at 5 bases. The CDR3 has the sequence CASSAPTGPTGELFF. The sequenced DNA: TGTGCCAGCAGCGCCCCGACGGGGCCCACCGGGGAGCTGTTTTTT.